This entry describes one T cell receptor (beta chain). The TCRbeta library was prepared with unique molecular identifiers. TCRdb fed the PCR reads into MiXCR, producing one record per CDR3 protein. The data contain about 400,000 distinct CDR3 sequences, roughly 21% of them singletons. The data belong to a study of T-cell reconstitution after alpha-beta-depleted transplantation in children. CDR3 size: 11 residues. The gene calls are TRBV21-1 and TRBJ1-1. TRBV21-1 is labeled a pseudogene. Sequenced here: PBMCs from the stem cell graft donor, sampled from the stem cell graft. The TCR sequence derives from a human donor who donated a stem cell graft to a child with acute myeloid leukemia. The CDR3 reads CASSNGVEAFF. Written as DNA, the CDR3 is TGTGCCAGCAGCAATGGGGTTGAAGCTTTCTTT.